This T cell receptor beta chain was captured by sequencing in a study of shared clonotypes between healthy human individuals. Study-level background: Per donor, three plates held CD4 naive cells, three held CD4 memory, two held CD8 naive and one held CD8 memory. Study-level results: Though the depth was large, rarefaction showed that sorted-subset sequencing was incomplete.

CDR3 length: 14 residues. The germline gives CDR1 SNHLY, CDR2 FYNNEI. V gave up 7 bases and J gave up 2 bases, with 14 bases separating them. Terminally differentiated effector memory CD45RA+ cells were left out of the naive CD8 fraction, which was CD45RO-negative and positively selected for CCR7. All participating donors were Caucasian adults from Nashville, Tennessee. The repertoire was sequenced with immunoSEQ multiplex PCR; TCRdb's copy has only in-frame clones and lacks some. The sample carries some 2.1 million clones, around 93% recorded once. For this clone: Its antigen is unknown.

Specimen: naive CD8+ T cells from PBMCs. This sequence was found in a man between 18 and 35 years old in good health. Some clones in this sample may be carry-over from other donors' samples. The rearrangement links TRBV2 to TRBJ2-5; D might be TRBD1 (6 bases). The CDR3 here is CASIGRQGQETQYF. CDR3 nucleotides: TGTGCCAGCATCGGGCGGCAGGGGCAAGAGACCCAGTACTTC.